Below, 27 T cell receptor beta chains from the same sample are listed, as sequenced in a study of T-cell reconstitution after alpha-beta-depleted transplantation in children. For TCRbeta, the library was prepared with unique molecular identifiers. TCRdb re-analysed the PCR reads in MiXCR, keeping a single row per CDR3 protein. The sample has approximately 240,000 distinct CDR3 sequences, roughly a tenth seen once. Here the sequenced sample was PBMCs from the stem cell graft donor, taken from the stem cell graft. The source of these receptors is a human donor who donated a stem cell graft to a child with SCID.

This clonotype has ten or more counts. The chain recombines TRBV6-1 with TRBJ1-1; the D is unclear. Germline V gives CDR1 MNHNS, CDR2 SASEGT. The CDR3 covers 11 residues. Trimming left V 1 base short and J 9 bases short, with 6 bases between. The CDR3 here is CASSEGGQAFF. CDR3 nucleotide sequence: TGTGCCAGCAGTGAAGGGGGTCAAGCTTTCTTT.

This clonotype came up many times. The chain is built from TRBV5-1 and TRBJ1-1; D remains unclear. This CDR3 is 14 amino acids long. Looked up from germline, CDR1 is SGHRS and CDR2 is YFSETQ. V lost 1 base and J 2 bases, leaving 9 bases between the germline ends. In DNA, the CDR3 is TGCGCCAGCAGCTTGTTCCGGGCTAACACTGAAGCTTTCTTT. Translation: CASSLFRANTEAFF.

This clonotype was seen only a few times. The chain carries TRBV9 and TRBJ2-5, with D unclear. CDR1 and CDR2 (germline): SGDLS, YYNGEE. The CDR3 runs 16 residues. Trimming stripped 0 bases from V and 2 bases from J, with 14 bases between. CDR3 sequence reads: CASSVGASPTQETQYF. In nucleotides, the CDR3 is TGTGCCAGCAGCGTAGGGGCGAGCCCGACGCAAGAGACCCAGTACTTC.

In this sample, this clonotype turned up many times. This chain joins TRBV6-1 and TRBJ1-6; TRBD1 is a possible D gene (5 bases). The germline V gene has CDR1 MNHNS and CDR2 SASEGT. The length of the CDR3 is 14 residues. Trimming removed 6 bases at V and 6 bases at J, with 12 bases between. The DNA of the CDR3 is TGTGCCAGCAGCACGGACACCTTTAATTCACCCCTCCACTTT. Residues: CASSTDTFNSPLHF.

At least ten counts were recorded for this clonotype. The chain links TRBV7-8 to TRBJ2-3; D not resolved. Germline V gene data show CDR1 as SGHVS and CDR2 as FQNEAQ. V lost 4 bases to trimming and J lost 0 bases, with 5 bases between them. This CDR3 contains 13 residues. In nucleotides, the CDR3 is TGTGCCAGCAGCTCACACAGCACAGATACGCAGTATTTT. Protein product: CASSSHSTDTQYF.

Many counts were recorded for this clonotype. The CDR3 is CASSFSQGLKQFF. As DNA, the CDR3 is TGTGCCAGCAGTTTCTCTCAGGGTTTGAAGCAGTTCTTC. This rearrangement joins TRBV12-3 or TRBV12-4 to TRBJ2-1, with D maybe TRBD1 (5 bases). The CDR3 contains 13 residues. Trimming took 3 bases from V and 11 from J, leaving 14 bases between them.

This clonotype was detected many times. The CDR3 nucleotides are TGCGCCAGCAGCCTGCAGGGAAACAATGAGCAGTTCTTC. Translating it yields CASSLQGNNEQFF. The V and J genes are TRBV4-1 and TRBJ2-1; D may be TRBD1 (5 bases). CDR3 length: 13 amino acids. Germline CDR1 reads MGHRA; CDR2 reads YSYEKL. V lost 4 bases to trimming and J lost 5 bases, with 9 bases between them.

This clonotype was recorded at least ten times. The chain combines TRBV28 with TRBJ1-5, with a weak D call TRBD1 (5 bases). This CDR3 is built from 16 residues. Trimming left V 5 bases short and J 1 base short, with 15 bases between. Germline loops: CDR1 MDHEN, CDR2 SYDVKM. The CDR3, as DNA: TGTGCCAGCAGTGTTGATGCCGGGGGGAGCAATCAGCCCCAGCATTTT. Translating gives CASSVDAGGSNQPQHF.

This clonotype was seen at least ten times. The chain has TRBV3-1 and TRBJ1-6, with TRBD1 as a possible D gene (5 bases). The ends were cut back, 5 bases at V and 8 bases at J, with 13 bases in the middle. This CDR3 is built from 14 residues. Germline assignment: CDR1 LGHDT and CDR2 YNNKEL (reference sequence). CDR3 nucleotides: TGTGCCAGCAGCGCACAGGTTTTAGATTCACCCCTCCACTTT. Protein: CASSAQVLDSPLHF.

This clonotype appeared many times. The chain couples TRBV7-9 to TRBJ1-4; D uncertain. The CDR3 loop spans 14 amino acids. Looked up from germline, CDR1 is SEHNR and CDR2 is FQNEAQ (reference sequence). The V and J ends lost 2 bases and 3 bases respectively, with 7 bases between them. The CDR3 reads CASSLLSPNEKLFF. In DNA form, the CDR3 reads TGTGCCAGCAGCTTACTTTCTCCTAATGAAAAACTGTTTTTT.

This chain's CDR3 is CASSLLGTQNTGELFF. In nucleotides, the CDR3 is TGTGCCAGCAGCTTATTGGGGACTCAGAACACCGGGGAGCTGTTTTTT. The V and J genes are TRBV7-3 and TRBJ2-2, with D tentatively TRBD2 (6 bases). The V and J ends lost 2 bases and 1 base respectively, with 11 bases between them. This CDR3 contains 16 residues. The germline V gene has CDR1 SGHTA and CDR2 FQGTGA.

This clonotype was counted many times. The chain uses TRBV9 and TRBJ2-3, with TRBD2 matching 9 bases. V gave up 0 bases and J gave up 3 bases; unmatched junction bases: 5. Germline-derived CDR1 and CDR2 are SGDLS and YYNGEE. This CDR3 contains 16 residues. The CDR3 is CASSVEGGGATDTQYF. In DNA, the CDR3 is TGTGCCAGCAGCGTAGAGGGCGGGGGGGCGACAGATACGCAGTATTTT.

This clonotype came up many times. J is TRBJ2-1 and V is TRBV15; 7 positions match TRBD2. The V and J ends lost 6 bases and 6 bases, in that order; junction bases with no gene match: 14. The CDR3 runs 16 residues. Germline V gene lookup returns CDR1 LNHNV and CDR2 YYDKDF (reference sequence). The CDR3 coding sequence is TGTGCCACCAGGAATTTTCTCAGGGTAGCGGGCAATGAGCAGTTCTTC. Amino acids: CATRNFLRVAGNEQFF.

The sample holds many counts of this clonotype. The V gene is TRBV5-1, the J gene TRBJ1-6; 7 bases are shared with TRBD1. The CDR3 is 15 amino acids. V gave up 4 bases and J gave up 5 bases; unmatched junction bases: 6. Germline loops: CDR1 SGHRS, CDR2 YFSETQ. CDR3 DNA: TGCGCCAGCAGCACCCGACAGGGCGATAATTCACCCCTCCACTTT. Its translation: CASSTRQGDNSPLHF.

This clonotype was seen many times. V gene TRBV12-3 or TRBV12-4 combines with J gene TRBJ2-3; D assignment may be TRBD1 or TRBD2 (6 bases each). Trimming took off 1 base at V and 6 bases at J, with 11 bases between the two ends. The length of the CDR3 is 14 residues. The CDR3 bases are TGTGCCAGCAGTTTAGGGGGGGCCTACGATACGCAGTATTTT. This sequence encodes CASSLGGAYDTQYF.

This clonotype came up many times. The genes are TRBV19 and TRBJ2-7; D perhaps matches TRBD1 (6 bases). Trimming took off 6 bases at V and 3 bases at J, with 12 bases between the two ends. The CDR3 extends over 13 amino acids. The V gene's germline CDR1 is LNHDA and CDR2 SQIVND (reference sequence). In DNA, the CDR3 is TGTGCCAGTAGCCGGACAGTTTACTACGAGCAGTACTTC. Translation: CASSRTVYYEQYF.

This clonotype was seen repeatedly, ten times or more. The chain is built from TRBV5-5 and TRBJ1-1; 8 nucleotides agree with TRBD1. Looked up from germline, CDR1 is SGHKS and CDR2 is YYEKEE (reference sequence). V gave up 0 bases and J gave up 9 bases; unmatched junction bases: 4. The CDR3 has 13 residues. The CDR3 sequence is CASSLGTGTQAFF. The CDR3 coding sequence is TGTGCCAGCAGCTTGGGGACAGGGACCCAAGCTTTCTTT. The full variable domain, completed using reference TRBV5-5 and TRBJ1-1, is DAGVTQSPTHLIKTRGQQVTLRCSPISGHKSVSWYQQVLGQGPQFIFQYYEKEERGRGNFPDRFSARQFPNYSSELNVNALLLGDSALYLCASSLGTGTQAFFGQGTRLTVV.

The sample holds many counts of this clonotype. The V gene is TRBV20-1, the J gene TRBJ2-7; perhaps D is TRBD1 or TRBD2 (6 bases each). V dropped 3 bases and J dropped 6 bases, with 21 bases sitting between them. CDR1 and CDR2 from the germline V gene are DFQATT and SNEGSKA (reference sequence). The CDR3 runs to 15 residues. In nucleotides, the CDR3 is TGCAGTGCTAGGCCTCCGGGGGCCGGACAAGGCGAGCAGTACTTC. Residues: CSARPPGAGQGEQYF.

This clonotype was seen at least ten times. The chain has TRBV5-1 and TRBJ1-2; D gene ambiguous. The CDR3 runs to 14 residues. V lost 4 bases to trimming and J lost 4 bases, with 14 bases between them. CDR1 is SGHRS, CDR2 YFSETQ, per germline. CDR3 coding DNA: TGCGCCAGCAGCCCGGGTATCGGATTCTATGGCTACACCTTC. It specifies CASSPGIGFYGYTF.

The sample holds many counts of this clonotype. The V call is TRBV24-1, the J call TRBJ2-5; D may match TRBD1 or TRBD2 (6 bases each). V dropped 7 bases and J dropped 6 bases, with 14 bases sitting between them. CDR1 is KGHDR and CDR2 is SFDVKD in the germline V gene. The length of the CDR3 is 13 residues. CDR3 amino acids: CATSEGGGKTQYF. The CDR3 DNA sequence: TGTGCCACCAGCGAGGGGGGAGGAAAGACCCAGTACTTC.

The table lists this clonotype with many counts. This chain joins TRBV5-1 and TRBJ2-2; no reliable D call. Germline V gene lookup returns CDR1 SGHRS and CDR2 YFSETQ. Trimming removed 4 bases at V and 4 bases at J, with 5 bases between. The CDR3 sequence is 12 residues long. The CDR3 DNA reads as TGCGCCAGCAGCGAGCCCACCGGGGAGCTGTTTTTT. This sequence encodes CASSEPTGELFF.

This clonotype was seen at least ten times. This chain connects TRBV19 to TRBJ1-4, with D tentatively TRBD1 (5 bases). The CDR3 consists of 15 residues. Germline V lookup: CDR1 LNHDA, CDR2 SQIVND (reference sequence). V gave up 6 bases and J gave up 3 bases, with 14 bases separating them. This CDR3 is CASSASDRPNEKLFF. The CDR3 nucleotides read TGTGCCAGTAGCGCCTCCGACAGACCTAATGAAAAACTGTTTTTT.

The chain is built from TRBV20-1 and TRBJ2-5; 9 nucleotides align to TRBD2. The length of the CDR3 is 13 residues. Germline CDR1 DFQATT, CDR2 SNEGSKA (reference sequence). V shed 7 bases and J 2 bases; nucleotides not matched to a gene: 5. CDR3 nucleotide sequence: TGCAGTGTCCCGCTAGCGGGGCAAGAGACCCAGTACTTC. This encodes CSVPLAGQETQYF.

This clonotype has at least ten counts. This rearrangement joins TRBV5-1 to TRBJ2-3; possible D gene TRBD2, 6 bases. Germline CDR1 is SGHRS and CDR2 is YFSETQ. The CDR3 loop spans 16 amino acids. Between the trimmed V and J ends, which lost 4 bases and 0 bases, there was a span of 15 bases. This CDR3 is CASSLREARSTDTQYF. The CDR3 nucleotides are TGCGCCAGCAGCCTGCGGGAAGCGAGGAGCACAGATACGCAGTATTTT. Variable domain in full (rest from reference TRBV5-1 and TRBJ2-3): KAGVTQTPRYLIKTRGQQVTLSCSPISGHRSVSWYQQTPGQGLQFLFEYFSETQRNKGNFPGRFSGRQFSNSRSEMNVSTLELGDSALYLCASSLREARSTDTQYFGPGTRLTVL.

This clonotype was recorded at least ten times. This chain connects TRBV20-1 to TRBJ2-7; TRBD2 matches 9 bases. This CDR3 spans 15 amino acids. Losses at the gene ends were 5 bases for V and 6 bases for J; bases not matched to a gene: 14. CDR1 is DFQATT and CDR2 is SNEGSKA in the germline V gene (reference sequence). The CDR3 sequence is CSASDRLAAFFEQYF. The CDR3, as DNA: TGCAGTGCTTCAGACCGACTAGCGGCCTTTTTCGAGCAGTACTTC.

This clonotype showed up many times. The chain joins TRBV4-3 to TRBJ2-6; 7 bases agree with TRBD1. This CDR3 contains 17 residues. The junction had 2 bases not matched to a gene; V was cut back by 0 bases and J by 0 bases. In germline, CDR1 is LGHNA, CDR2 YSLEER. Here the CDR3 reads CASSQDGDSSGANVLTF. CDR3 DNA sequence: TGCGCCAGCAGCCAAGATGGGGACAGCTCTGGGGCCAACGTCCTGACTTTC.

In its sample, this clonotype was seen many times. This rearrangement joins TRBV12-3 or TRBV12-4 to TRBJ1-5; D call uncertain. This CDR3 has 11 residues. With 2 bases removed from V and 11 bases from J, the gap between germline ends came to 7 bases. The CDR3 nucleotides are TGTGCCAGCAGTTTAACCGGGTCCCAGCATTTT. The encoded protein is CASSLTGSQHF.